The rows below give T cell receptor beta chains drawn from one sample of a study of T cell repertoires in aging, cancer and after chemotherapy. Using its own MiXCR run on the multiplex PCR reads, TCRdb lists one record per CDR3 protein. The sample has more than 950 distinct CDR3 sequences, about 22% seen once. Source material: blood. Receptors originate from a human donor with a solid tumor. Each CDR3 is given with its conserved first and last residue. A D gene is named only where the DNA matches it firmly. Only some rows state a clone size, as once, few, many or a class for expanded clones.

v_gene,j_gene,d_gene,abundance,CDR3nt,CDR3aa
TRBV6-5,TRBJ2-4,NA,NA,TGCGCCAGCAGTGCTTCCGGGTCCAACATTCAGTACTTC,CASSASGSNIQYF
TRBV5-5,TRBJ1-1,NA,few,TGTGCCAGCAGCTTGGACTCCGGGACGCCACGCTCAATTTTCTTT,CASSLDSGTPRSIFF
TRBV5-1,TRBJ1-2,TRBD1,few,TGCGCCAGCAGCTCCGGGACAGGAGGTAATGGCTACACCTTC,CASSSGTGGNGYTF
TRBV11-2,TRBJ2-7,NA,NA,TGTGCCAGCAGCTTAGTCGTAGCAGACTCCTACGAGCAGTACTTC,CASSLVVADSYEQYF
TRBV30,TRBJ1-4,NA,large,TGTGCCTGGAGTTTTCTGGGGACAACTAATGAAAAACTGTTTTTT,CAWSFLGTTNEKLFF
TRBV5-1,TRBJ2-7,NA,NA,TGCGCCAGCAGCTTTGATCGCCGCTTCTACGAGCAGTACTTC,CASSFDRRFYEQYF
TRBV14,TRBJ2-7,NA,NA,TGTGCCAGCAGCCTTGGAAACCTCTACGAGCAGTACTTC,CASSLGNLYEQYF
TRBV4-2,TRBJ1-4,NA,few,TGTGCCAGCAGCCACGGGGGGGCCGAAAAACTGTTTTTT,CASSHGGAEKLFF
TRBV10-3,TRBJ2-2,NA,NA,TGTGCCATCAGTGATCCTTGGACGGATGTAGACACCGGGGAGCTGTTTTTT,CAISDPWTDVDTGELFF
TRBV10-3,TRBJ1-2,NA,few,TGTGCCATCACGGTCGAGGAGGCTGGTGGCTACACCTTC,CAITVEEAGGYTF
TRBV29-1,TRBJ1-2,NA,large,TGCAGCGTTGATCGGGGCCGGCATGGCTACACCTTC,CSVDRGRHGYTF
TRBV20-1,TRBJ2-1,TRBD2,NA,TGCAGTGCTAGTAGCGCTAGCGGGGCTAATGAGCAGTTCTTC,CSASSASGANEQFF
TRBV7-2,TRBJ2-1,NA,NA,TGTGCCAGCAGCTTATTTGGGGGATTTTCATTCAATGAGCAGTTCTTC,CASSLFGGFSFNEQFF
TRBV27,TRBJ2-3,TRBD2,NA,TGTGCCAGCTCAGAAATAGGGGCTGGACTAGCGGGAGTCGATACGCAGTATTTT,CASSEIGAGLAGVDTQYF
TRBV27,TRBJ1-4,TRBD1,hyperexpanded,TGTGCCAGCAGTGCCCCAGGGGGTTATAATGAAAAACTGTTTTTT,CASSAPGGYNEKLFF
TRBV13,TRBJ2-5,TRBD1,few,TGTGCCAGCAGTGAATCTCCGGGACAGGGGTACCAGACCCAGTACTTC,CASSESPGQGYQTQYF
TRBV5-1,TRBJ2-7,TRBD1,few,TGCGCCAGCAGCTTACAGGGGAGCTCCTACGAGCAGTACTTC,CASSLQGSSYEQYF
TRBV7-9,TRBJ2-5,NA,hyperexpanded,TGTGCCAGCAGCAACTTGGAGGAGACCCAGTACTTC,CASSNLEETQYF
TRBV27,TRBJ1-4,NA,medium-sized,TGTGCCAGCAGTTTATCCGGGATAACTAATGAAAAACTGTTTTTT,CASSLSGITNEKLFF
TRBV5-1,TRBJ1-6,NA,NA,TGCGCCAGCAGCTTGGAGGATAATTCACCCCTCCACTTT,CASSLEDNSPLHF
TRBV29-1,TRBJ2-1,TRBD2,NA,TGCAGCGGGGGGGGTAGGGGTGGTACCTACAATGAGCAGTTCTTC,CSGGGRGGTYNEQFF
TRBV2,TRBJ1-1,NA,NA,TGTGCCAGCAAACCAGAGTCGGGGCCGGCTTTCTTT,CASKPESGPAFF
TRBV5-4,TRBJ1-3,NA,few,TGTGCCAGCAGCTCCCCAGTAGGTACAGGGGGAAACACCATATATTTT,CASSSPVGTGGNTIYF
TRBV6-5,TRBJ1-4,NA,few,TGTGCCACCCAGAGAGAGACAACTAATGAAAAACTGTTTTTT,CATQRETTNEKLFF
TRBV19,TRBJ1-4,TRBD1,few,TGTGCCAGTAGTTCCGGACAGGGAGGCTCTCGTAATGAAAAACTGTTTTTT,CASSSGQGGSRNEKLFF
TRBV19,TRBJ2-6,NA,large,TGTGCCAGTAGTATTCCCCATATGTACTCTGGGGCCAACGTCCTGACTTTC,CASSIPHMYSGANVLTF